Shown below are 32 T cell receptor beta chains from a single sample sequenced in a study of neurological immune-mediated disorders. MiXCR, run by TCRdb on the 5' RACE reads, gives a single entry per CDR3 protein. The data show about 35,000 distinct CDR3 sequences, 3.5% to 4% seen once. Sequenced input: PBMCs. The receptors shown here come from a man aged 25-45 years with multiple sclerosis.

This clonotype was detected many times. The V call is TRBV5-1, the J call TRBJ2-7, with 8 positions matching TRBD1. The CDR3 has 15 residues. Germline CDR1 is SGHRS and CDR2 is YFSETQ. Trimming cost V 4 bases and J 2 bases; bases outside gene matches: 8. The DNA of the CDR3 is TGCGCCAGCAGCAAGGGACAGGTGATGACCTACGAGCAGTACTTC. Protein sequence: CASSKGQVMTYEQYF.

This clonotype has only a few counts. The chain recombines TRBV12-3 or TRBV12-4 with TRBJ2-3; D is uncertain. Trimming left V 3 bases short and J 7 bases short, with 14 bases between. The CDR3 consists of 14 residues. Written as DNA, the CDR3 is TGTGCCAGCAGTTTTTCCTCCAGAAGTAATACGCAGTATTTT. It yields the protein CASSFSSRSNTQYF.

This clonotype was observed at least ten times. V is TRBV20-1 and J is TRBJ2-1, with TRBD2 matching 15 bases. The CDR3 spans 18 residues. Germline assignment: CDR1 DFQATT and CDR2 SNEGSKA (reference sequence). V lost 3 bases to trimming and J lost 5 bases; unmatched junction nucleotides: 11. The CDR3 reads CSASSFTGTSGGHNEQFF. The CDR3, as DNA: TGCAGTGCTAGTAGTTTTACGGGGACTAGCGGGGGGCACAATGAGCAGTTCTTC.

At least ten counts were recorded for this clonotype. J is TRBJ2-3 and V is TRBV20-1; TRBD1 matches 7 bases. Germline V CDR1 and CDR2: DFQATT, SNEGSKA (reference sequence). V shed 3 bases, J shed 1 base, and the junction held 7 bases outside the gene matches. The CDR3 is made up of 15 amino acids. The chain's CDR3 is CSARQGQERTDTQYF. CDR3 DNA: TGCAGTGCTAGGCAAGGACAGGAACGCACAGATACGCAGTATTTT.

This clonotype has at least ten counts. The CDR3 loop reads CSARGTGSYNEQFF. For the CDR3, the DNA is TGCAGTGCTAGGGGGACAGGCTCCTACAATGAGCAGTTCTTC. V gene TRBV20-1 combines with J gene TRBJ2-1; 8 nucleotides agree with TRBD1. This CDR3 is built from 14 residues. J lost 0 bases, V lost 3 bases, and 1 base had no gene match. Germline assignment: CDR1 DFQATT and CDR2 SNEGSKA (reference sequence).

This clonotype has ten or more counts. Germline is not matched at one junction end, which may reflect a read error. The chain employs TRBV20-1 and TRBJ1-4; 9 bases line up with TRBD1. There are 14 residues in the CDR3. The germline gives CDR1 DFQATT, CDR2 SNEGSKA (reference sequence). The CDR3 nucleotides are TGCAGTGCAAGAGAACAGGGGGCTCGTGAAAAACTGTTTTTT. Translated: CSAREQGAREKLFF.

This clonotype came up many times. The chain combines TRBV5-1 with TRBJ2-3; 10 positions match TRBD1. This CDR3 spans 16 amino acids. V was pared by 3 bases and J by 1 base, with 5 bases of the junction left unmatched. Germline assignment: CDR1 SGHRS and CDR2 YFSETQ. The CDR3 coding sequence is TGCGCCAGCAGCTGGGGACAGGGGTTTGGCACAGATACGCAGTATTTT. Translation: CASSWGQGFGTDTQYF.

This clonotype was seen at least ten times. The chain joins TRBV20-1 to TRBJ2-7, with D maybe TRBD1 (5 bases). Germline V lookup: CDR1 DFQATT, CDR2 SNEGSKA (reference sequence). Trimming shortened V by 3 bases and J by 1 base, and 16 bases separated the two germline ends. This CDR3 has 15 amino acids. CDR3 region: CSASGHPVLSYEQYF. Written as DNA, the CDR3 is TGCAGTGCTAGTGGACATCCAGTTCTATCCTACGAGCAGTACTTC.

This clonotype was seen repeatedly, ten times or more. The V and J genes are TRBV5-1 and TRBJ2-3; maybe TRBD2 (6 bases). Trimming left V 0 bases short and J 1 base short, with 6 bases between. The CDR3 has 14 residues. Per the germline V gene, CDR1 is SGHRS and CDR2 is YFSETQ. The CDR3 DNA follows: TGCGCCAGCAGCTTGGGCGGGGGCACAGATACGCAGTATTTT. This translates into CASSLGGGTDTQYF.

In this sample, this clonotype turned up many times. This chain joins TRBV6-2 or TRBV6-3 and TRBJ1-2; D gene uncertain. The ends were cut back, 7 bases at V and 5 bases at J, with 11 bases in the middle. Germline-derived CDR1 and CDR2 are MNHEY and SVGEGT. The CDR3 runs 12 residues. DNA of the CDR3: TGTGCCAGCACCACAGAGGCATATGGCTACACCTTC. Amino acid sequence: CASTTEAYGYTF.

This clonotype was counted ten times or more. The rearrangement links TRBV28 to TRBJ2-7; 10 bases fit TRBD2. Germline loops: CDR1 MDHEN, CDR2 SYDVKM. The CDR3 contains 15 residues. The V segment lost 5 bases and the J segment 2 bases; nucleotides outside the gene matches: 6. The chain's CDR3 is CASSMPSGGTYEQYF. In nucleotides, the CDR3 is TGTGCCAGCAGTATGCCTAGCGGGGGCACCTACGAGCAGTACTTC. Filled out from reference TRBV28 and TRBJ2-7, the complete variable domain reads DVKVTQSSRYLVKRTGEKVFLECVQDMDHENMFWYRQDPGLGLRLIYFSYDVKMKEKGDIPEGYSVSREKKERFSLILESASTNQTSMYLCASSMPSGGTYEQYFGPGTRLTVT.

Many counts were recorded for this clonotype. The CDR3 region has the DNA TGTGCCGCAGAGGGAGGGATCGAAGAGACCCAGTACTTC. Encoded protein: CAAEGGIEETQYF. The rearrangement links TRBV11-2 to TRBJ2-5; 7 nucleotides line up with TRBD2. Germline V gene lookup returns CDR1 SGHAT and CDR2 FQNNGV. Trimming removed 11 bases from V and 3 bases from J; junction bases left unmatched: 9. This CDR3 contains 13 residues. Complete variable domain (other parts from reference TRBV11-2 and TRBJ2-5): EAGVAQSPRYKIIEKRQSVAFWCNPISGHATLYWYQQILGQGPKLLIQFQNNGVVDDSQLPKDRFSAERLKGVDSTLKIQPAKLEDSAVYLCAAEGGIEETQYFGPGTRLLVL.

This clonotype was found many times. The chain joins TRBV28 to TRBJ1-5; a possible D gene is TRBD1 (6 bases). Trimming took off 4 bases at V and 11 bases at J, with 24 bases between the two ends. The CDR3 sequence is 16 residues long. CDR1 and CDR2 from the germline V gene are MDHEN and SYDVKM. CDR3 region: CASSSPGRFEGGTQHF. CDR3 in DNA: TGTGCCAGCAGTTCACCCGGCCGGTTCGAAGGGGGGACCCAGCATTTT.

This clonotype was observed many times. This chain connects TRBV6-2 or TRBV6-3 to TRBJ1-5, with D maybe TRBD1 (6 bases). V lost 6 bases, J lost 0 bases, and 15 bases lay in between. Germline CDR1 is MNHEY and CDR2 is SVGEGT. The CDR3 is 16 residues long. CDR3 DNA sequence: TGTGCCAGCAGCACGGACAGAATATATAGCAATCAGCCCCAGCATTTT. Encoded protein: CASSTDRIYSNQPQHF.

In this sample, this clonotype turned up many times. The DNA for the CDR3 is TGTGCCAGCAGCCAAGATCGGGCGAGGGACACTGAAGCTTTCTTT. This encodes CASSQDRARDTEAFF. This chain uses TRBV4-2 with TRBJ1-1, with no clear D. The CDR3 extends over 15 amino acids. The V end lost 0 bases, the J end lost 3 bases, and 11 bases lay between the germline ends. Germline assignment: CDR1 LGHNA and CDR2 YNFKEQ.

This clonotype was seen at least ten times. This chain links TRBV29-1 with TRBJ1-2, with 9 bases identical to TRBD1. The germline CDR1 and CDR2 sequences are SQVTM and ANQGSEA. J lost 7 bases, V lost 2 bases, and 5 bases had no gene match. The CDR3 spans 13 residues. As DNA, the CDR3 is TGCAGCGTTGAACGACAGGGGGTCGGTGGCTACACCTTC. Its translation is CSVERQGVGGYTF.

This clonotype was found many times. The chain is built from TRBV9 and TRBJ1-1; the D is unclear. The germline V gene has CDR1 SGDLS and CDR2 YYNGEE. Trimming removed 4 bases from V and 1 base from J, with 11 bases in between. This CDR3 comprises 14 residues. CDR3 region: CASSPTGRNTEAFF. As DNA, the CDR3 is TGTGCCAGCAGCCCGACTGGCAGGAACACTGAAGCTTTCTTT.

The chain links TRBV7-3 to TRBJ2-3; no clear D gene. V lost 2 bases to trimming and J lost 0 bases, with 12 bases between them. Germline V lookup: CDR1 SGHTA, CDR2 FQGTGA. This CDR3 contains 16 residues. Written as DNA, the CDR3 is TGTGCCAGCAGCTTAGGGGTTCCAGGTAGCACAGATACGCAGTATTTT. It specifies CASSLGVPGSTDTQYF.

The V and J genes are TRBV30 and TRBJ1-2; D gene ambiguous. Trimming left V 4 bases short and J 3 bases short, with 12 bases between. The CDR3 totals 13 residues. The germline CDR1 and CDR2 sequences are GTSNPN and SVGIG (reference sequence). CDR3 sequence reads: CAWMPGTHYGYTF. For the CDR3, the DNA is TGTGCCTGGATGCCGGGAACTCACTATGGCTACACCTTC.

This clonotype was seen only a few times. J is TRBJ1-2 and V is TRBV6-5, with D tentatively TRBD1 (5 bases). V was pared by 0 bases and J by 8 bases, with 13 bases between. Germline loops: CDR1 MNHEY, CDR2 SVGAGI. The CDR3 is 14 amino acids. CDR3 nucleotides: TGTGCCAGCAGTTACTCTGGCAGGGCCGAAGGCTACACCTTC. As protein: CASSYSGRAEGYTF.

This clonotype came up many times. The chain employs TRBV5-1 and TRBJ2-7, with D perhaps TRBD1 (6 bases). The V and J ends lost 3 bases and 4 bases respectively, with 17 bases between them. Germline assignment: CDR1 SGHRS and CDR2 YFSETQ. This CDR3 comprises 15 residues. In DNA form, the CDR3 reads TGCGCCAGCAGCTATTTACAGGGTCAAGAGTACGAGCAGTACTTC. Amino acids: CASSYLQGQEYEQYF. Full variable domain (remainder filled in from reference TRBV5-1 and TRBJ2-7): KAGVTQTPRYLIKTRGQQVTLSCSPISGHRSVSWYQQTPGQGLQFLFEYFSETQRNKGNFPGRFSGRQFSNSRSEMNVSTLELGDSALYLCASSYLQGQEYEQYFGPGTRLTVT.

This clonotype was counted at least ten times. The rearrangement joins TRBV10-2 to TRBJ2-1, with D perhaps assigned TRBD1 or TRBD2 (5 bases each). CDR1 and CDR2 from the germline V gene are WSHSY and SAAADI. This CDR3 has 13 amino acids. The V gene lost 8 bases and the J gene lost 3 bases, with 11 bases spanning the gap. The DNA of the CDR3 is TGCGCCAGCCGGGGCGGCAACTACAATGAGCAGTTCTTC. Translation: CASRGGNYNEQFF.

This clonotype was found many times. The chain has TRBV10-1 and TRBJ2-7; 8 bases map to TRBD2. The CDR3 is 16 residues long. J was trimmed by 2 bases and V by 6 bases; bases with no gene match: 12. Per the germline V gene, CDR1 is WNHNN and CDR2 is SYGVQD (reference sequence). The DNA for the CDR3 is TGCGCCAGCAGCCCGACCGGGAGCGGGGGTGCCTACGAGCAGTACTTC. Its translation: CASSPTGSGGAYEQYF.

This clonotype counts as medium-sized. This sequence joins TRBV19 and TRBJ1-5; 7 positions agree with TRBD1. The CDR3 is 15 amino acids. The ends lost 5 bases at V and 1 base at J; junction bases unmatched: 5. Germline assignment: CDR1 LNHDA and CDR2 SQIVND (reference sequence). The CDR3 DNA sequence: TGTGCCAGTAGTGGGGGGACAGAGAGCAATCAGCCCCAGCATTTT. Translated, it gives CASSGGTESNQPQHF.

There are many counts of this clonotype. The chain links TRBV20-1 to TRBJ2-1; possible D gene TRBD2, 7 bases. V lost 5 bases to trimming and J lost 12 bases, with 23 bases between them. The germline gives CDR1 DFQATT, CDR2 SNEGSKA (reference sequence). CDR3 length: 14 residues. The CDR3 reads CSAPAAGALYGQFF. In nucleotides, the CDR3 is TGCAGTGCTCCCGCGGCGGGGGCCCTATACGGGCAGTTCTTC.

This clonotype occurred a few times. The genes are TRBV7-9 and TRBJ1-5; D gene uncertain. Germline V gives CDR1 SEHNR, CDR2 FQNEAQ (reference sequence). Trimming stripped 6 bases from V and 4 bases from J, with 13 bases between. The CDR3 extends over 14 amino acids. This chain's CDR3 is CASSHVPENQPQHF. The CDR3 coding sequence is TGTGCCAGCAGTCACGTCCCGGAGAATCAGCCCCAGCATTTT.

Many counts were recorded for this clonotype. A junction end diverges from the germline sequence, so it may reflect a read error. The chain links TRBV7-9 to TRBJ1-6; 7 bases fit TRBD1. The CDR3 totals 14 residues. CDR1 and CDR2 (germline): SEHNR, FQNEAQ (reference sequence). CDR3 nucleotide sequence: TGTGCCAGCAGCTTAACAGGGGAGGGTTCACCCCTCAACTTT. This sequence encodes CASSLTGEGSPLNF.

This clonotype was recorded many times. The genes are TRBV3-1 and TRBJ2-7; D is uncertain. The CDR3 sequence is 15 residues long. Trimming stripped 1 base from V and 4 bases from J, with 14 bases between. The V gene's germline CDR1 is LGHDT and CDR2 YNNKEL (reference sequence). The CDR3 DNA sequence: TGTGCCAGCAGCCAAGTGGGTGCCGGTGTTTACGAGCAGTACTTC. Its translation is CASSQVGAGVYEQYF.

This clonotype was found many times. The V gene is TRBV7-8, the J gene TRBJ2-7; 8 bases are shared with TRBD2. There are 14 residues in the CDR3. The V and J ends lost 3 bases and 4 bases, in that order; junction bases with no gene match: 5. Germline CDR1 and CDR2: SGHVS and FQNEAQ. CDR3 in amino acids: CASSLRGAGYEQYF. The DNA for the CDR3 is TGTGCCAGCAGCTTGCGGGGGGCGGGTTACGAGCAGTACTTC.

This chain uses TRBV4-3 with TRBJ2-5, with D tentatively TRBD1 or TRBD2 (5 bases each). CDR3 length equals 15 residues. Between the trimmed V and J ends, which lost 0 bases and 5 bases, there was a span of 13 bases. From germline, CDR1 is LGHNA and CDR2 YSLEER. CDR3 DNA: TGCGCCAGCAGCCAAGATTCCCAGGGACGGGAGACCCAGTACTTC. It is translated as CASSQDSQGRETQYF.

This clonotype was counted at least ten times. V gene TRBV20-1 combines with J gene TRBJ2-1, with D possibly being TRBD2 (5 bases). CDR1 is DFQATT and CDR2 is SNEGSKA in the germline V gene (reference sequence). The V gene lost 5 bases and the J gene lost 8 bases, with 19 bases spanning the gap. The CDR3 consists of 14 residues. Here the CDR3 reads CSAGGLPRVDEQFF. In nucleotides, the CDR3 is TGCAGTGCTGGAGGACTCCCGAGGGTAGATGAGCAGTTCTTC.

This clonotype was picked up many times. The chain employs TRBV5-1 and TRBJ2-3; no reliable D call. CDR3 length: 14 residues. The V end was cut by 3 bases, the J end by 0 bases, with 8 bases between. Germline CDR1 SGHRS, CDR2 YFSETQ. The DNA for the CDR3 is TGCGCCAGCAGCTCACAGATTAGCACAGATACGCAGTATTTT. Translating it yields CASSSQISTDTQYF.